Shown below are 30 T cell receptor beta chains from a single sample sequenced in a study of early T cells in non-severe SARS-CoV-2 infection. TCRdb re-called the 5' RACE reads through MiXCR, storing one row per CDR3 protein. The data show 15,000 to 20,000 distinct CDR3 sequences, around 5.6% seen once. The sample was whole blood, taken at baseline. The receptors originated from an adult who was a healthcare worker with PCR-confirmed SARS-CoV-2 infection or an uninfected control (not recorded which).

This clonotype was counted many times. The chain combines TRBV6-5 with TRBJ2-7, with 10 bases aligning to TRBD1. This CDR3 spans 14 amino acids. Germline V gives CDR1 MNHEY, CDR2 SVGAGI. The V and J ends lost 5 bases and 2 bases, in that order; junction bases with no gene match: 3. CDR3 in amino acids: CASSLGQGAYEQYF. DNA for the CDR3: TGTGCCAGCAGTCTTGGACAGGGGGCCTACGAGCAGTACTTC.

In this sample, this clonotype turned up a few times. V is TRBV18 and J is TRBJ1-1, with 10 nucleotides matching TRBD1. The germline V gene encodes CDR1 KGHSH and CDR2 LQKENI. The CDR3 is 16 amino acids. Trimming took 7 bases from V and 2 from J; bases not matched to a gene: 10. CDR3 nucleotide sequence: TGTGCCAGCTTAACCGGGACAGGGGCCCCTAACACTGAAGCTTTCTTT. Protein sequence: CASLTGTGAPNTEAFF.

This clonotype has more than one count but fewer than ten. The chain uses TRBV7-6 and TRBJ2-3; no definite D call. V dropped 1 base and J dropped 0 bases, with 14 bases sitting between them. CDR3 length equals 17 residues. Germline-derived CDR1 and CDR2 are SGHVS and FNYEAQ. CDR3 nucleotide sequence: TGTGCCAGCAGCTTAGGGCGACTGCGGACGAGCACAGATACGCAGTATTTT. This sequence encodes CASSLGRLRTSTDTQYF.

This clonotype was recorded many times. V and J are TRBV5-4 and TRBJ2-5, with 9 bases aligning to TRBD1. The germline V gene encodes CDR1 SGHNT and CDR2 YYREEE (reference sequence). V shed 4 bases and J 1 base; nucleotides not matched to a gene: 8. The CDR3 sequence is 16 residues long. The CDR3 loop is CASSNDRGGGQETQYF. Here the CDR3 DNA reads TGTGCCAGCAGCAACGACAGGGGGGGTGGCCAAGAGACCCAGTACTTC.

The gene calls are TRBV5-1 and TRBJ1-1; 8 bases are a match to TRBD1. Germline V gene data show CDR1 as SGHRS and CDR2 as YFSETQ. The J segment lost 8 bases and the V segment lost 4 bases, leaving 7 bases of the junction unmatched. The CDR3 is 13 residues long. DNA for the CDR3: TGCGCCAGCAGCGAACATCAGGGGGCGGAAGCTTTCTTT. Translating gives CASSEHQGAEAFF.

The CDR3 spells CASSVQQGSTDTQYF. As DNA, the CDR3 is TGTGCCAGCAGTGTGCAACAGGGGAGCACAGATACGCAGTATTTT. The V gene is TRBV6-4, the J gene TRBJ2-3; 7 bases fit TRBD1. The CDR3 contains 15 residues. Unmatched junction bases numbered 4, after V lost 4 bases and J lost 0 bases. Looked up from germline, CDR1 is MRHNA and CDR2 is SNTAGT.

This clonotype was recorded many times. CDR3 sequence: CASSNNDFFPNVLTF. The CDR3 DNA reads TGTGCCAGCAGCAACAATGACTTTTTCCCCAACGTCCTGACTTTC. The V gene is TRBV27, the J gene TRBJ2-6; D gene uncertain. V was trimmed by 6 bases and J by 8 bases, leaving 17 bases between them. The germline V gene has CDR1 MNHEY and CDR2 SMNVEV (reference sequence). The CDR3 has 15 amino acids.

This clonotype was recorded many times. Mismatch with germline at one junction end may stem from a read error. The CDR3 reads CASSLARQDTQYF. The CDR3 DNA sequence: TGTGCTAGCAGCTTAGCGAGACAAGATACGCAGTATTTT. The rearrangement joins TRBV7-7 to TRBJ2-3; D might be TRBD2 (5 bases). CDR3 length: 13 residues. The V gene's germline CDR1 is SSHAT and CDR2 FNYEAQ (reference sequence).

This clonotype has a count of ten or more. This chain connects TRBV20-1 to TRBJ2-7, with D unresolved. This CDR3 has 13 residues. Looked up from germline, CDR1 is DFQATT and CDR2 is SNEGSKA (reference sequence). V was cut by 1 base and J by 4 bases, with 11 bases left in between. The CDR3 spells CSARASLGYEQYF. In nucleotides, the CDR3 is TGCAGTGCTAGAGCATCTTTGGGGTACGAGCAGTACTTC.

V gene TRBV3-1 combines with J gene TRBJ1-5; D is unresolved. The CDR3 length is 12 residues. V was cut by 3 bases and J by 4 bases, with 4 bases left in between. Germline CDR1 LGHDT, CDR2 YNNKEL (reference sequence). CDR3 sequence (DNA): TGTGCCAGCAGCCAGATAAATCAGCCCCAGCATTTT. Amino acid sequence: CASSQINQPQHF.

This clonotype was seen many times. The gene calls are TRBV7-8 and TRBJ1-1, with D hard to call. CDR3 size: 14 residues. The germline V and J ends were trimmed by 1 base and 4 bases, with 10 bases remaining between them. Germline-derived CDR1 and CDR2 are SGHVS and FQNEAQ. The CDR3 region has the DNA TGTGCCAGCAGCTTAGGGGGAGTTGTCACTGAAGCTTTCTTT. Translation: CASSLGGVVTEAFF.

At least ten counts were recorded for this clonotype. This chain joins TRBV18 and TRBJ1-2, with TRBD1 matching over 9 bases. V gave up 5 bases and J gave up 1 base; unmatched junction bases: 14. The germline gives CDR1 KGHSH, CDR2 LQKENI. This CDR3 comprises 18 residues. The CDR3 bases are TGTGCCAGCTCAGCCAGCCTCCGGGACAGGGATTATAACTATGGCTACACCTTC. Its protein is CASSASLRDRDYNYGYTF.

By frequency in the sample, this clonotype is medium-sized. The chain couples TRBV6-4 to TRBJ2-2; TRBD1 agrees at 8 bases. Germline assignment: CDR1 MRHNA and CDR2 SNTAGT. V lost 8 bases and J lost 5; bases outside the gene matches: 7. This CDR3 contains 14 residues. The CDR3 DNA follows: TGTGCCAGCCGAGAGACAGGGGAGACCGGGGAGCTGTTTTTT. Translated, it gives CASRETGETGELFF.

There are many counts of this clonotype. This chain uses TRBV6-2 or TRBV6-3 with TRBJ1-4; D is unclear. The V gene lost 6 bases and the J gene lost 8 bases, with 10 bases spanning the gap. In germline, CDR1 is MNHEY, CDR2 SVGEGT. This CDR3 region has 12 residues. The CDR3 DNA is TGTGCCAGCAGCCCTACCGCGGAAAAACTGTTTTTT. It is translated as CASSPTAEKLFF.

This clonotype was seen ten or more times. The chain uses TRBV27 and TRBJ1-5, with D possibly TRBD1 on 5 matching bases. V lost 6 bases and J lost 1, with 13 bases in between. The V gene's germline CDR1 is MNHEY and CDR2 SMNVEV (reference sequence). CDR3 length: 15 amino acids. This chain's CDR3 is CASRIFDSSNQPQHF. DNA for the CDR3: TGTGCCAGCAGAATCTTCGACAGCAGCAATCAGCCCCAGCATTTT.

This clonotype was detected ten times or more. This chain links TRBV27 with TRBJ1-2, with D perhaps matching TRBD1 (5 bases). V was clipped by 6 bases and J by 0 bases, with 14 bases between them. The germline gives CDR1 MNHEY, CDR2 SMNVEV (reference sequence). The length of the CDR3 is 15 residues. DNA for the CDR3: TGTGCCAGCAGGACCGGGACCTACCCTAACTATGGCTACACCTTC. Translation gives CASRTGTYPNYGYTF.

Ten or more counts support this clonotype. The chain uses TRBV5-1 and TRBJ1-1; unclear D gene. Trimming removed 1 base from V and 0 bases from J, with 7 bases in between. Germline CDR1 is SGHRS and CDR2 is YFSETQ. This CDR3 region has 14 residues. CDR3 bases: TGCGCCAGCAGCTTGACAGCGATGAACACTGAAGCTTTCTTT. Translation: CASSLTAMNTEAFF.

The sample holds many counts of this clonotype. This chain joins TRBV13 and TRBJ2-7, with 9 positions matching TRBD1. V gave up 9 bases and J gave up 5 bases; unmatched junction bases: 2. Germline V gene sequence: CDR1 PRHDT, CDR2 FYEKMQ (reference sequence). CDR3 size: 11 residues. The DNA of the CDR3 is TGTGCCAGTAACAGGGGGCACGAGCAGTACTTC. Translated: CASNRGHEQYF.

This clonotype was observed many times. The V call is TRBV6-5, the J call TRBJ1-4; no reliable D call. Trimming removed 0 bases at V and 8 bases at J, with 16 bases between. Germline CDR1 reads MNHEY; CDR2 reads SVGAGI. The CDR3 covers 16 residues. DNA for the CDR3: TGTGCCAGCAGTTACTCCCTGGGCAGCCAAGGGGAAAAACTGTTTTTT. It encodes CASSYSLGSQGEKLFF.

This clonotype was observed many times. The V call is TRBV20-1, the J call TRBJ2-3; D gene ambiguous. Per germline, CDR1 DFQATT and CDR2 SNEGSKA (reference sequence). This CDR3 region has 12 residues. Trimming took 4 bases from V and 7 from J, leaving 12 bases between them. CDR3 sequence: CSATLSGNTQYF. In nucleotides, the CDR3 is TGCAGTGCTACCCTCTCCGGTAATACGCAGTATTTT.

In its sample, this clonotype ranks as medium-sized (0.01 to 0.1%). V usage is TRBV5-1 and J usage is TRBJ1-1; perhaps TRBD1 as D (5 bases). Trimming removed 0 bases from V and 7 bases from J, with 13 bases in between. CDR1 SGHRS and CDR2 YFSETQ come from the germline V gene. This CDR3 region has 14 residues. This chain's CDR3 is CASSLGVGDGEAFF. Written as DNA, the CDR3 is TGCGCCAGCAGCTTGGGCGTGGGGGACGGTGAAGCTTTCTTT.

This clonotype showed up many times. CDR3 in DNA: TGTGCCAGCACCCGATCTGGGACCGGAGGTGGCTACACCTTC. Amino acid sequence: CASTRSGTGGGYTF. The genes are TRBV25-1 and TRBJ1-2; a weak D match, TRBD1 (5 bases). The V end lost 7 bases, the J end lost 7 bases, and 19 bases lay between the germline ends. The CDR3 sequence is 14 residues long. Germline V gene lookup returns CDR1 MGHDK and CDR2 SYGVNS.

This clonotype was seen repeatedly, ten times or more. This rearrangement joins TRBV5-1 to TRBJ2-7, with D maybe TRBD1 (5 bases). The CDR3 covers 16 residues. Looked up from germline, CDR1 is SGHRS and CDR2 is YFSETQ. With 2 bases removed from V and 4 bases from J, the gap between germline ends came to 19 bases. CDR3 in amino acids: CASSFSSRGPQYEQYF. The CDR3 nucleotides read TGCGCCAGCAGCTTTTCGTCTAGGGGTCCGCAATACGAGCAGTACTTC.

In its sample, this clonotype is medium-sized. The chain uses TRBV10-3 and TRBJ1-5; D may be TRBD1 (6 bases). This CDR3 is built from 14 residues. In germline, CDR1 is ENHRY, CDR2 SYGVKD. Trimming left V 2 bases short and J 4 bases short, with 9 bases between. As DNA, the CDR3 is TGTGCCATCAGTGAGGAGGGGGGTAATCAGCCCCAGCATTTT. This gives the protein CAISEEGGNQPQHF.

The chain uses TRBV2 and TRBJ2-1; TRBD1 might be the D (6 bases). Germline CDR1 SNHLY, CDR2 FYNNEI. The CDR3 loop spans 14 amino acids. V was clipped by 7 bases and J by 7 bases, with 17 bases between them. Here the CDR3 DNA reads TGTGCCAGCACCCGGGACACCGCGGAGAATGAGCAGTTCTTC. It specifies CASTRDTAENEQFF.

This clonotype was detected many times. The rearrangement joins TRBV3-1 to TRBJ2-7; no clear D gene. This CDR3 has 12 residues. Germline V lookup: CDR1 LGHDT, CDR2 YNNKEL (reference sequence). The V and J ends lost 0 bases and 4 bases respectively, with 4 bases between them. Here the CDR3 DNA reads TGTGCCAGCAGCCAAGATCGGTACGAGCAGTACTTC. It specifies CASSQDRYEQYF.

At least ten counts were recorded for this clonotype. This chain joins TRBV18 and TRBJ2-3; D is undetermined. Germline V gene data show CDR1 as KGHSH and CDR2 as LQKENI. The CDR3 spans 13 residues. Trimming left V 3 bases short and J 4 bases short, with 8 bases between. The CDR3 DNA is TGTGCCAGCTCACCTACTCGCCCAGATACGCAGTATTTT. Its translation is CASSPTRPDTQYF.

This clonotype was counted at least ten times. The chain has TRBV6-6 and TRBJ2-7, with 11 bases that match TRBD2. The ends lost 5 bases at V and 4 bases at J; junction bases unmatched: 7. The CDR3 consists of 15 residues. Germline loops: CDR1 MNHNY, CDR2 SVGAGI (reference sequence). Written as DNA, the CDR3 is TGTGCCAGCAGTCACCCGGGACTAGCGGTTTACGAGCAGTACTTC. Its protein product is CASSHPGLAVYEQYF.

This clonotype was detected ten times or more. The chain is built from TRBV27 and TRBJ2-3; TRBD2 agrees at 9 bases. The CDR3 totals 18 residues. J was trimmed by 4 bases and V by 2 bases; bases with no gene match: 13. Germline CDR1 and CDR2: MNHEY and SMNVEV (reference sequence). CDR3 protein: CASSLTSRGAGGSDTQYF. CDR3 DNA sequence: TGTGCCAGCAGTTTAACCTCCCGTGGAGCGGGGGGCTCAGATACGCAGTATTTT.

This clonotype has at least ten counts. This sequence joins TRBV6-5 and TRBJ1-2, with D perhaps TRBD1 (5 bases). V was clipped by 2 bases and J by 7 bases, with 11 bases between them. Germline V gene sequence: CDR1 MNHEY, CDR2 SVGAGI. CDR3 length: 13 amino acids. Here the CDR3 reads CASSYVPGSGYTF. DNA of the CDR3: TGTGCCAGCAGTTACGTACCAGGGAGTGGCTACACCTTC.